The clone carrying this TCR beta chain was recorded at least ten times. The antigen is undetermined. Germline assignment: CDR1 SGHRS and CDR2 YFSETQ. The V gene lost 2 bases and the J gene lost 0 bases, with 13 bases spanning the gap. This CDR3 is built from 16 residues. The sample comes from a study of blood T cells in healthy people across ages. Findings and limits, study-wide: The study found more naive CD4+ cells and higher diversity in long-lived than aged donors. Possibly, changes in expanded clonotypes were confounded because donor CMV status was unknown. The study regarded diversity estimates from one million T cells as underestimates.

Combining a sample-barcoded 5' primer with a J-beta primer mix, a second PCR ran for roughly 7 to 12 cycles. In TCRdb, the 5' RACE reads were re-called with MiXCR into one record per CDR3 protein. The repertoire holds roughly 800,000 distinct CDR3 sequences, with 58% as singletons. Input material: blood. The TCR was taken from a man under 40 in good health. This chain connects TRBV5-1 to TRBJ2-3; D is unresolved. The CDR3 DNA is TGCGCCAGCAGCTTTGGGTTAGAAGCGAGCACAGATACGCAGTATTTT. It specifies CASSFGLEASTDTQYF.